Below, 32 T cell receptor beta chains from the same sample are listed, as sequenced in a study of blood T cell repertoires in COVID-19. The table came from immunoSEQ multiplex PCR; TCRdb's copy has only in-frame clones and leaves some out. The table records some 150,000 clones, approximately 88% of them present only once. The sequenced sample consisted of peripheral blood. The receptors were gathered from a woman aged 45-65 years with acute or convalescent COVID-19.

The genes are TRBV6-5 and TRBJ1-2; D is possibly TRBD1 (6 bases). V lost 1 base, J lost 7 bases, and 13 bases lay in between. The V gene's germline CDR1 is MNHEY and CDR2 SVGAGI. The CDR3 extends over 14 amino acids. CDR3 DNA sequence: TGTGCCAGCAGTTACTTCCCAGGGGAGAGTGGCTACACCTTC. It yields the protein CASSYFPGESGYTF.

The chain uses TRBV5-1 and TRBJ2-3, with 8 positions matching TRBD2. The germline V gene encodes CDR1 SGHRS and CDR2 YFSETQ. This CDR3 has 16 amino acids. V gave up 2 bases and J gave up 1 base; unmatched junction bases: 6. The CDR3 loop reads CASSFLLAEGTDTQYF. The CDR3 nucleotides are TGCGCCAGCAGCTTTTTACTAGCGGAAGGCACAGATACGCAGTATTTT.

The V call is TRBV6-1, the J call TRBJ2-7; D perhaps matches TRBD1 (6 bases). In germline, CDR1 is MNHNS, CDR2 SASEGT. The V gene lost 2 bases and the J gene lost 2 bases, with 10 bases spanning the gap. CDR3 size: 14 residues. The CDR3 sequence is CASSESTGPYEQYF. For the CDR3, the DNA is TGTGCCAGCAGTGAATCGACAGGACCCTACGAGCAGTACTTC.

The sample holds one count of this clone. The chain links TRBV9 to TRBJ2-7, with unresolved D. Germline V gene lookup returns CDR1 SGDLS and CDR2 YYNGEE. CDR3 size: 14 residues. V was shortened by 0 bases and J by 2 bases, with 9 bases between the two germline ends. The CDR3 protein is CASSVASRTYEQYF. CDR3 in DNA: TGTGCCAGCAGCGTAGCCTCGCGGACCTACGAGCAGTACTTC.

The rearrangement uses TRBV11-3 and TRBJ2-5; 11 nucleotides match TRBD1. V shed 2 bases and J 5 bases; nucleotides not matched to a gene: 4. Per the germline V gene, CDR1 is SGHNT and CDR2 is YENEEA. This CDR3 has 15 amino acids. The CDR3 DNA reads TGTGCCAGCAGCTTATCTGGGACAGGGGGGGAGACCCAGTACTTC. It is translated as CASSLSGTGGETQYF. The variable domain in full, with the rest retrieved from reference TRBV11-3 and TRBJ2-5, is EAGVVQSPRYKIIEKKQPVAFWCNPISGHNTLYWYLQNLGQGPELLIRYENEEAVDDSQLPKDRFSAERLKGVDSTLKIQPAELGDSAVYLCASSLSGTGGETQYFGPGTRLLVL.

CDR3 sequence: CASSETGLAGGDTQYF. As DNA, the CDR3 is TGTGCCAGCAGTGAAACCGGACTAGCGGGGGGGGATACGCAGTATTTT. V is TRBV6-1 and J is TRBJ2-3; 15 nucleotides match TRBD2. From germline, CDR1 is MNHNS and CDR2 SASEGT. The V gene end was trimmed by 2 bases and the J gene end by 6 bases; junction bases not matched to a gene: 3. This CDR3 is built from 16 residues.

The rearrangement joins TRBV6-5 to TRBJ1-2; D is possibly TRBD1 (5 bases). This CDR3 has 14 residues. The germline CDR1 and CDR2 sequences are MNHEY and SVGAGI. V dropped 7 bases and J dropped 0 bases, with 12 bases sitting between them. The DNA for the CDR3 is TGTGCCAGCAAGGGGCTCCCAGCTAACTATGGCTACACCTTC. Amino acid sequence: CASKGLPANYGYTF.

The V and J genes are TRBV29-1 and TRBJ2-3, with 11 nucleotides matching TRBD1. CDR1 and CDR2 (germline): SQVTM, ANQGSEA. The CDR3 has 15 residues. Trimming removed 3 bases from V and 3 bases from J; junction bases left unmatched: 5. DNA of the CDR3: TGCAGCGTTGAGTGGACAGGGGGCACAACAGATACGCAGTATTTT. This sequence encodes CSVEWTGGTTDTQYF.

This chain links TRBV7-3 with TRBJ1-1, with D unresolved. CDR1 SGHTA and CDR2 FQGTGA come from the germline V gene. The CDR3 totals 16 residues. V was pared by 2 bases and J by 0 bases, with 13 bases between. Here the CDR3 DNA reads TGTGCCAGCAGCTTAGGCTTCGCTGGGCTGAACACTGAAGCTTTCTTT. Its translation: CASSLGFAGLNTEAFF.

V and J are TRBV19 and TRBJ1-4; D uncertain. Germline V gene sequence: CDR1 LNHDA, CDR2 SQIVND (reference sequence). The V end lost 3 bases, the J end lost 8 bases, and 10 bases lay between the germline ends. The CDR3 has 13 amino acids. The CDR3 spells CASSIRGEEKLFF. In DNA, the CDR3 is TGTGCCAGTAGTATCCGGGGAGAGGAAAAACTGTTTTTT.

The chain is built from TRBV12-3 or TRBV12-4 and TRBJ1-1; the match to TRBD1 covers 9 bases. V was pared by 5 bases and J by 4 bases, with 2 bases of the junction left unmatched. This CDR3 has 13 residues. CDR3 sequence reads: CASSDRGGTEAFF. The CDR3 coding sequence is TGTGCCAGCAGTGACAGGGGGGGCACTGAAGCTTTCTTT.

The chain uses TRBV6-5 and TRBJ1-1; D is possibly TRBD1 (6 bases). The CDR3 has 13 amino acids. Looked up from germline, CDR1 is MNHEY and CDR2 is SVGAGI. Trimming stripped 6 bases from V and 5 bases from J, with 13 bases between. CDR3 loop: CASSKGQGTEAFF. CDR3 bases: TGTGCCAGCAGCAAGGGCCAGGGGACTGAAGCTTTCTTT.

This chain links TRBV19 with TRBJ2-1; D perhaps matches TRBD2 (5 bases). There are 10 residues in the CDR3. Trimming took off 6 bases at V and 9 bases at J, with 6 bases between the two ends. Germline V gene data show CDR1 as LNHDA and CDR2 as SQIVND (reference sequence). Here the CDR3 DNA reads TGTGCCAGTAGCGGGATTGAGCAGTTCTTC. Translation: CASSGIEQFF.

The rearrangement links TRBV7-9 to TRBJ1-5; 8 positions agree with TRBD1. The CDR3 spans 15 residues. V lost 0 bases to trimming and J lost 5 bases; unmatched junction nucleotides: 3. CDR1 and CDR2 from the germline V gene are SEHNR and FQNEAQ (reference sequence). The CDR3 is CASSLALQGDQPQHF. DNA for the CDR3: TGTGCCAGCAGCTTAGCTTTACAGGGGGATCAGCCCCAGCATTTT.

This clone occurred once. The chain couples TRBV7-9 to TRBJ2-3; 12 nucleotides align to TRBD1. The CDR3 is 15 residues long. CDR1 and CDR2 (germline): SEHNR, FQNEAQ (reference sequence). Trimming cost V 5 bases and J 2 bases; bases outside gene matches: 2. CDR3 nucleotides: TGTGCCAGCAGCGGGACAGGGGGCTCCACAGATACGCAGTATTTT. Protein product: CASSGTGGSTDTQYF.

Of note for this clone: Within the sample, other DNA sequences also encode this same CDR3. The rearrangement links TRBV6-5 to TRBJ1-1, with a tentative D call TRBD1 (6 bases). Deletions cut 2 bases from V and 0 bases from J, with 7 bases between. Germline values: CDR1 MNHEY, CDR2 SVGAGI. The CDR3 length is 14 residues. DNA of the CDR3: TGTGCCAGCAGTTACGCAGGGGTGAACACTGAAGCTTTCTTT. This translates into CASSYAGVNTEAFF.

This chain uses TRBV2 with TRBJ1-5, with D possibly TRBD1 on 6 matching bases. Trimming shortened V by 2 bases and J by 6 bases, and 14 bases separated the two germline ends. CDR3 length: 15 amino acids. CDR1 and CDR2 (germline): SNHLY, FYNNEI. Written as DNA, the CDR3 is TGTGCCAGCAGTGAATCCCGGGGGGCAGGTCAGCCCCAGCATTTT. Translated, it gives CASSESRGAGQPQHF.

Written as DNA, the CDR3 is TGTGCCAGCAGCTTACCCCGTGGCAGACAAGAGACCCAGTACTTC. It codes for CASSLPRGRQETQYF. The gene calls are TRBV11-2 and TRBJ2-5; D gene uncertain. The germline V gene encodes CDR1 SGHAT and CDR2 FQNNGV. V lost 2 bases and J lost 2, with 12 bases in between. This CDR3 is 15 amino acids long.

The CDR3 DNA reads TGTGCCAGCAGCAACGCTAGCGGGAGAGGCTACGAGCAGTACTTC. It is translated as CASSNASGRGYEQYF. V and J are TRBV21-1 and TRBJ2-7; the D call of TRBD2 is as the table states it, not checked on the DNA. TRBV21-1 counts as a pseudogene. The CDR3 length is 15 residues.

The gene calls are TRBV3-1 (or the pseudogene TRBV3-2) and TRBJ2-5; 8 bases fit TRBD1. CDR1 and CDR2 (germline): LGHDT, YNNKEL (reference sequence). The CDR3 contains 13 residues. J was trimmed by 9 bases and V by 3 bases; bases with no gene match: 6. The CDR3 region has the DNA TGTGCCAGCAGCCAGGGGGACAGGAAGTCCCAGTACTTC. It translates to CASSQGDRKSQYF.

A word on this clone: The sample carries other DNA sequences with the same CDR3. The V and J genes are TRBV5-1 and TRBJ2-3; maybe TRBD2 (5 bases). Germline CDR1 SGHRS, CDR2 YFSETQ. CDR3 size: 13 residues. V lost 2 bases, J lost 7 bases, and 11 bases lay in between. CDR3 nucleotides: TGCGCCAGCAGCTTAGTGGAGGCGAATACGCAGTATTTT. Translated: CASSLVEANTQYF.

The chain combines TRBV7-2 with TRBJ1-1; D may be TRBD1 (5 bases). V was trimmed by 6 bases and J by 3 bases, leaving 14 bases between them. The CDR3 is made up of 14 amino acids. Germline CDR1 and CDR2: SGHTA and FQGNSA. CDR3 nucleotide sequence: TGTGCCAGCAGGTCACCTACAGGAGACACTGAAGCTTTCTTT. This codes for CASRSPTGDTEAFF.

V and J are TRBV29-1 and TRBJ2-2, with D possibly TRBD2 on 6 matching bases. The CDR3 spans 14 residues. In germline, CDR1 is SQVTM, CDR2 ANQGSEA. Trimming pared 5 bases from V and 4 bases from J, leaving 14 bases between. CDR3 in amino acids: CSVRAGFITGELFF. Here the CDR3 DNA reads TGCAGCGTTAGGGCGGGGTTTATCACCGGGGAGCTGTTTTTT.

The rearrangement links TRBV19 to TRBJ1-1; a possible D gene is TRBD1 (6 bases). Trimming shortened V by 7 bases and J by 1 base, and 13 bases separated the two germline ends. The CDR3 has 14 residues. Germline V gene sequence: CDR1 LNHDA, CDR2 SQIVND (reference sequence). CDR3 loop: CASIGGRTNTEAFF. The CDR3 DNA reads TGTGCCAGTATAGGGGGACGGACGAACACTGAAGCTTTCTTT.

The J gene is TRBJ2-3, the V gene TRBV5-1; TRBD2 matches 8 bases. The V segment lost 3 bases and the J segment 4 bases; nucleotides outside the gene matches: 10. The CDR3 has 16 residues. The germline V gene has CDR1 SGHRS and CDR2 YFSETQ. The CDR3 reads CASSSGAGGGADTQYF. CDR3 DNA sequence: TGCGCCAGCAGCTCCGGCGCGGGGGGCGGCGCAGATACGCAGTATTTT. The whole variable domain, filled in from reference TRBV5-1 and TRBJ2-3, reads KAGVTQTPRYLIKTRGQQVTLSCSPISGHRSVSWYQQTPGQGLQFLFEYFSETQRNKGNFPGRFSGRQFSNSRSEMNVSTLELGDSALYLCASSSGAGGGADTQYFGPGTRLTVL.

The chain employs TRBV10-1 and TRBJ2-3; D may be TRBD2 (5 bases). V was shortened by 2 bases and J by 2 bases, with 11 bases between the two germline ends. CDR3 length equals 15 residues. The germline V gene has CDR1 WNHNN and CDR2 SYGVQD (reference sequence). CDR3 residues: CASSEQWENTDTQYF. The CDR3, as DNA: TGCGCCAGCAGTGAGCAGTGGGAGAACACAGATACGCAGTATTTT.

This clone was picked up one time. The chain links TRBV5-8 to TRBJ1-1; possible D gene TRBD1, 6 bases. Trimming shortened V by 6 bases and J by 0 bases, and 18 bases separated the two germline ends. Germline V gene data show CDR1 as SGHTS and CDR2 as YDEGEE. The CDR3 sequence is 16 residues long. CDR3 region: CASKNQGLGVNTEAFF. The CDR3 bases are TGTGCCAGCAAGAACCAGGGGCTCGGGGTGAACACTGAAGCTTTCTTT.

The chain links TRBV12-3 or TRBV12-4 to TRBJ1-2, with 8 nucleotides matching TRBD1. The CDR3 is made up of 13 amino acids. J was trimmed by 3 bases and V by 5 bases; bases with no gene match: 2. CDR3 amino acids: CASSPTGDYGYTF. CDR3 sequence (DNA): TGTGCCAGCAGTCCGACAGGGGACTATGGCTACACCTTC.

The genes are TRBV29-1 and TRBJ1-1; 7 nucleotides line up with TRBD1. J gave up 1 base and V 5 bases, and 10 bases lay outside the gene matches. This CDR3 is built from 15 residues. The germline V gene encodes CDR1 SQVTM and CDR2 ANQGSEA. The CDR3 coding sequence is TGCAGCGTTTCTAGCATACAGGGGCGGAACACTGAAGCTTTCTTT. Translating gives CSVSSIQGRNTEAFF.

The CDR3 is CASGLGTGAYNEQFF. Written as DNA, the CDR3 is TGTGCTAGTGGTTTGGGGACAGGGGCCTACAATGAGCAGTTCTTC. This chain links TRBV12-5 with TRBJ2-1; 9 positions match TRBD1. CDR3 length equals 15 residues. The ends lost 1 base at V and 2 bases at J; junction bases unmatched: 0. Germline V gene sequence: CDR1 LGHNT, CDR2 FRNRAP.

The chain recombines TRBV7-3 with TRBJ2-1; TRBD2 aligns across 7 bases. In germline, CDR1 is SGHTA, CDR2 FQGTGA. Losses at the gene ends were 5 bases for V and 0 bases for J; bases not matched to a gene: 4. The CDR3 contains 15 residues. The CDR3, as DNA: TGTGCCAGCAGCAGCGGCGGGAGCTCCTACAATGAGCAGTTCTTC. This translates into CASSSGGSSYNEQFF. Full variable domain (outside the CDR3, taken from reference TRBV7-3 and TRBJ2-1): GAGVSQTPSNKVTEKGKYVELRCDPISGHTALYWYRQSLGQGPEFLIYFQGTGAADDSGLPNDRFFAVRPEGSVSTLKIQRTERGDSAVYLCASSSGGSSYNEQFFGPGTRLTVL.

The gene calls are TRBV5-5 and TRBJ2-3; 11 bases map to TRBD1. Germline V gene lookup returns CDR1 SGHKS and CDR2 YYEKEE (reference sequence). Trimming took 2 bases from V and 4 from J; bases not matched to a gene: 9. The length of the CDR3 is 17 residues. For the CDR3, the DNA is TGTGCCAGCAGCTTTACGGCCGGGACAGGGGGGGCAGATACGCAGTATTTT. Its protein product is CASSFTAGTGGADTQYF.